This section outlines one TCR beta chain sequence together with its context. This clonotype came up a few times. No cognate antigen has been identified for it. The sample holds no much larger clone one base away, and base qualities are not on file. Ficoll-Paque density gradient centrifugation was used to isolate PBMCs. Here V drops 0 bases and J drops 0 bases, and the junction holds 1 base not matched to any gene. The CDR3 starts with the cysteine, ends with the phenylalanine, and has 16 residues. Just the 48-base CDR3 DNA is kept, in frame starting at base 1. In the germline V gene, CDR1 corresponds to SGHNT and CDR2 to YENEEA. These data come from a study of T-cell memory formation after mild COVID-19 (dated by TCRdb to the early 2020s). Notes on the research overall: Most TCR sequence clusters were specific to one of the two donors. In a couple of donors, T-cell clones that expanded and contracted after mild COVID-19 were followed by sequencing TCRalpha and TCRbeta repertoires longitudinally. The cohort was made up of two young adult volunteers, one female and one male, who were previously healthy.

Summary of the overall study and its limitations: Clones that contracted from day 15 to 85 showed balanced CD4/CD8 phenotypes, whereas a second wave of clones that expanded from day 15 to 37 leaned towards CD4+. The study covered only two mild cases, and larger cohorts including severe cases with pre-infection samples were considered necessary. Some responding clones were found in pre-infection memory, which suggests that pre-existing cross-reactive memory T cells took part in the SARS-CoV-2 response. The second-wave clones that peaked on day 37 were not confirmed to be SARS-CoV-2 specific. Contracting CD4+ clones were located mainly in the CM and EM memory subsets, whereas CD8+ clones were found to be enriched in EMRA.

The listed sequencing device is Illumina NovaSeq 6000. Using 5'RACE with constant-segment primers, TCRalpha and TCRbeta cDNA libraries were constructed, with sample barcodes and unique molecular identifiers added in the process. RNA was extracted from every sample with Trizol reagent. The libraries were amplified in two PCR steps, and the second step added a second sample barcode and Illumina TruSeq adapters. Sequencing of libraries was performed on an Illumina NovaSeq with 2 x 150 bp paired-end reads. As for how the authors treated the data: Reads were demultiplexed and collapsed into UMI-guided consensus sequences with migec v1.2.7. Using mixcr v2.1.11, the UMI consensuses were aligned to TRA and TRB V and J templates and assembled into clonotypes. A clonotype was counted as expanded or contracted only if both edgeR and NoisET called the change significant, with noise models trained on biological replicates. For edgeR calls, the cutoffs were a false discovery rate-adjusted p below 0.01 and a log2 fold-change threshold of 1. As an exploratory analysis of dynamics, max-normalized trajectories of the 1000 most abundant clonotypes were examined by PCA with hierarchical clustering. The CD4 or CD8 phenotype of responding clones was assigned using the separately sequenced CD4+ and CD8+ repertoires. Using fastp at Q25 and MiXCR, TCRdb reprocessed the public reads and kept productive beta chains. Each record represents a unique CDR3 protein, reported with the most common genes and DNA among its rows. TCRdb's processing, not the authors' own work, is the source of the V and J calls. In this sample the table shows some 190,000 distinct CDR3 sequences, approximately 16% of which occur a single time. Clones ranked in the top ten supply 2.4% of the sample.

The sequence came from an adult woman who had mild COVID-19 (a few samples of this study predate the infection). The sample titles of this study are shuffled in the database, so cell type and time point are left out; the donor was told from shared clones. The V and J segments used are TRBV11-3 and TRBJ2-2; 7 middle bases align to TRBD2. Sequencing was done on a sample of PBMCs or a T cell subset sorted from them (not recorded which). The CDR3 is CASSLDGRTNTGELFF. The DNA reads TGTGCCAGCAGCTTAGACGGGAGGACGAACACCGGGGAGCTGTTTTTT.